Many counts were recorded for the clone carrying this T cell receptor (beta chain). Its antigen is unidentified. The source of the sample is a study of molecular identifiers for immune sequencing clone quantification. Study context: Split five ways in replicates, RNA from approximately 20,000 or 100,000 naive CD8 cells had four portions sequenced.

This CDR3 is built from 16 residues. V lost 2 bases and J 0 bases, leaving 12 bases between the germline ends. Germline CDR1 and CDR2: MNHNS and SASEGT. Broader study findings: In a background of about 1 million naive cells, spiked Jurkat TCR RNA from one cell was reportedly detectable.

Preparation methods for the bulk TCR libraries were those previously described, with listed TCR primers. TCRdb re-derived calls from the PCR reads in MiXCR, one entry per CDR3 protein. This table has about 40,000 distinct CDR3 sequences, over 15% appearing once. Sequencing was carried out using naive CD8+ T cells from blood, with Jurkat cell RNA spiked in. Stated subset: FACS-sorted CD8+CD4-CCR7+CD45RA+ naive T cells. The source of this sequence is a human donor in good health. Some libraries in this study had Jurkat cell RNA spiked in. The V and J genes are TRBV6-1 and TRBJ2-3, with D unclear. The CDR3 protein is CASSEFGTSSTDTQYF. Here the CDR3 DNA reads TGTGCCAGCAGTGAATTTGGCACCTCTAGCACAGATACGCAGTATTTT.